The 10 T cell receptor beta chains reported below all come from one sample, sequenced in a study of OX40 agonist ivuxolimab in advanced cancers. The repertoire was sequenced with immunoSEQ multiplex PCR; TCRdb's copy has only in-frame clones and lacks some. The sample has 25,000 or so clones, about 90% seen once. Sequenced here: CD4+ or CD8+ T cells sorted from blood, sampled in a trial of the OX40 agonist ivuxolimab. The receptor source for this set is an adult with an advanced solid tumor such as melanoma, head and neck, liver or kidney cancer.

The V and J genes are TRBV9 and TRBJ1-2; tentatively, D is TRBD1 (6 bases). Germline V gene lookup returns CDR1 SGDLS and CDR2 YYNGEE. V gave up 4 bases and J gave up 8 bases, with 24 bases separating them. The CDR3 is made up of 16 amino acids. DNA of the CDR3: TGTGCCAGCAGCCCCTGGGACAACAGAGACTTCGTAGGCTACACCTTC. This sequence encodes CASSPWDNRDFVGYTF. Complete variable domain (other parts from reference TRBV9 and TRBJ1-2): DSGVTQTPKHLITATGQRVTLRCSPRSGDLSVYWYQQSLDQGLQFLIQYYNGEERAKGNILERFSAQQFPDLHSELNLSSLELGDSALYFCASSPWDNRDFVGYTFGSGTRLTVV.

Notes on this clone: Additional DNA sequences in this sample encode the identical CDR3. CDR3: CASSLGSSTDTQYF. Written as DNA, the CDR3 is TGTGCCAGCAGCTTAGGGTCCAGCACAGATACGCAGTATTTT. The chain is built from TRBV11-3 and TRBJ2-3; D not certain. Germline-derived CDR1 and CDR2 are SGHNT and YENEEA. V was clipped by 1 base and J by 0 bases, with 5 bases between them. This CDR3 spans 14 amino acids. The whole variable domain, filled in from reference TRBV11-3 and TRBJ2-3, reads EAGVVQSPRYKIIEKKQPVAFWCNPISGHNTLYWYLQNLGQGPELLIRYENEEAVDDSQLPKDRFSAERLKGVDSTLKIQPAELGDSAVYLCASSLGSSTDTQYFGPGTRLTVL.

V is TRBV7-8 and J is TRBJ1-2; perhaps TRBD1 as D (5 bases). The CDR3 has 13 amino acids. Germline assignment: CDR1 SGHVS and CDR2 FQNEAQ. Trimming removed 2 bases at V and 7 bases at J, with 11 bases between. The CDR3 sequence is CASSLSREGGYTF. The CDR3 coding sequence is TGTGCCAGCAGCTTATCCAGGGAGGGTGGCTACACCTTC.

There are a few counts of this clone. J is TRBJ2-3 and V is TRBV7-2; maybe TRBD1 (5 bases). The V and J ends lost 0 bases and 3 bases respectively, with 10 bases between them. The CDR3 extends over 15 amino acids. CDR1 and CDR2 (germline): SGHTA, FQGNSA. For the CDR3, the DNA is TGTGCCAGCAGCTTAGCCGACAGACGTACAGATACGCAGTATTTT. Its translation is CASSLADRRTDTQYF.

The table lists this clone with a count of one. This CDR3 is also generated by other DNA sequences in the sample. V usage is TRBV27 and J usage is TRBJ2-5, with TRBD1 matching 9 bases. The V gene end was trimmed by 5 bases and the J gene end by 1 base; junction bases not matched to a gene: 5. CDR1 is MNHEY and CDR2 is SMNVEV in the germline V gene (reference sequence). The CDR3 extends over 15 amino acids. The CDR3 region has the DNA TGTGCCAGCAGTCCCATGACAGGGGGCCAAGAGACCCAGTACTTC. Protein product: CASSPMTGGQETQYF.

V gene TRBV15 combines with J gene TRBJ2-3; TRBD2 is a possible D gene (6 bases). The V end lost 1 base, the J end lost 0 bases, and 11 bases lay between the germline ends. Germline CDR1 reads LNHNV; CDR2 reads YYDKDF (reference sequence). The CDR3 length is 16 residues. This CDR3 reads CATSRGQRVSTDTQYF. The CDR3 coding sequence is TGTGCCACCAGCAGAGGCCAGCGGGTTAGCACAGATACGCAGTATTTT. Drawing the rest from reference TRBV15 and TRBJ2-3, the complete variable domain is DAMVIQNPRYQVTQFGKPVTLSCSQTLNHNVMYWYQQKSSQAPKLLFHYYDKDFNNEADTPDNFQSRRPNTSFCFLDIRSPGLGDTAMYLCATSRGQRVSTDTQYFGPGTRLTVL.

This rearrangement joins TRBV7-2 to TRBJ2-3; TRBD2 matches at 9 bases. The CDR3 sequence is 16 residues long. Germline values: CDR1 SGHTA, CDR2 FQGNSA. V gave up 3 bases and J gave up 2 bases; unmatched junction bases: 6. For the CDR3, the DNA is TGTGCCAGCAGCTTCTCCGGGACTAGCACCACAGATACGCAGTATTTT. It yields the protein CASSFSGTSTTDTQYF.

This sequence joins TRBV5-4 and TRBJ2-7; 7 bases are shared with TRBD1. CDR3 length: 15 residues. Germline V gives CDR1 SGHNT, CDR2 YYREEE (reference sequence). The V and J ends lost 0 bases and 2 bases, in that order; junction bases with no gene match: 5. CDR3 amino acids: CASSLGKGATYEQYF. The CDR3 DNA follows: TGTGCCAGCAGCTTGGGGAAGGGGGCTACCTACGAGCAGTACTTC. The complete variable domain, with remaining parts taken from reference TRBV5-4 and TRBJ2-7, reads ETGVTQSPTHLIKTRGQQVTLRCSSQSGHNTVSWYQQALGQGPQFIFQYYREEENGRGNFPPRFSGLQFPNYSSELNVNALELDDSALYLCASSLGKGATYEQYFGPGTRLTVT.

V and J are TRBV21-1 and TRBJ2-1; the table's D call TRBD2 went unverified against the DNA. TRBV21-1 is labeled a pseudogene. The CDR3 length is 19 residues. CDR3: CASSKKGHRGAHGYNEQFF. CDR3 coding DNA: TGTGCCAGCAGCAAAAAAGGGCACCGGGGGGCGCATGGCTACAATGAGCAGTTCTTC.

The CDR3 loop reads CASSSGRARTQYF. The CDR3, as DNA: TGCGCCAGCAGCAGCGGGAGGGCCCGTACGCAGTATTTT. The chain combines TRBV5-1 with TRBJ2-3; 10 nucleotides line up with TRBD2. The CDR3 is 13 amino acids. The germline V gene has CDR1 SGHRS and CDR2 YFSETQ. Trimming at V came to 4 bases and at J to 8 bases, leaving 4 bases not matched to a gene.